Listed below are T cell receptor beta chains from one sample, sequenced in a study of cytomegalovirus exposure and HLA in healthy donors. The table came from immunoSEQ multiplex PCR; TCRdb's copy has only in-frame clones and leaves some out. The top ten clones hold around 20% of a sample with some 96,000 clones, roughly 76% of them seen once. Material for sequencing was PBMCs. Receptors were obtained from a woman aged 55 to 70 in good health and CMV-seropositive. Both conserved end residues are part of each CDR3. The order of the fields is V gene, J gene, CDR3 protein.

>TRBV9|TRBJ1-1
CASRVLGQGNTEAFF
>TRBV5-5|TRBJ2-7
CASSLGEGSHLGSYEQYF
>TRBV7-9|TRBJ2-5
CASSSLLAGGPKETQYF
>TRBV27|TRBJ1-3
CASSTGGIGNTIYF
>TRBV4-1|TRBJ2-1
CASSQDAGGYNEQFF
>TRBV28|TRBJ1-5
CASSSGVGQPQHF
>TRBV19|TRBJ1-2
CASSFQGLNYGYTF
>TRBV4-1|TRBJ2-1
CASSQEFRTGGLNEQFF
>TRBV2|TRBJ1-1
CASSDLSGIRGNTEAFF
>TRBV4-1|TRBJ1-5
CASSQDGGGHQPQHF
>TRBV4-1|TRBJ1-1
CASSQDHGENTEAFF
>TRBV6-5|TRBJ2-1
CASNSANSYNEQFF
>TRBV11-3|TRBJ2-1
CASSLSGTNEQFF
>TRBV28|TRBJ2-1
CASSLLRELTYNEQFF
>TRBV9|TRBJ1-5
CASSEQEAGQPQHF
>TRBV10-3|TRBJ1-4
CAISDSRGNEKLFF
>TRBV9|TRBJ2-1
CASSPQALSYNEQFF
>TRBV11-3|TRBJ2-1
CASSQELGGHNEQFF
>TRBV7-3|TRBJ1-1
CASSVYMNTEAFF
>TRBV7-6|TRBJ2-7
CASSYDNYEQYF
>TRBV28|TRBJ2-1
CASSTRQGLRSYNEQFF
>TRBV7-9|TRBJ2-7
CASSLNFRSGAPSSYEQYF
>TRBV5-4|TRBJ2-1
CASSPTASGRYNEQFF
>TRBV10-3|TRBJ2-6
CAISESIVRTDSGANVLTF
>TRBV7-6|TRBJ2-3
CASSLGSQGSDTQYF
>TRBV7-8|TRBJ2-1
CASIRTGGWDEQFF
>TRBV2|TRBJ2-2
CASSNRGNTGELFF
>TRBV2|TRBJ2-2
CASSQGNTGELFF
>TRBV9|TRBJ2-2
CASSSSGTGGRTGELFF
>TRBV6-1|TRBJ2-3
CASSERGPSTDTQYF
>TRBV7-2|TRBJ2-5
CASSLGLETQYF
>TRBV5-4|TRBJ1-1
CASSRLQGAGGNTEAFF
>TRBV30|TRBJ1-2
CAWRGRQVAHYGYTF
>TRBV25-1|TRBJ1-3
CASSEYGRGNTIYF
>TRBV2|TRBJ1-1
CASSREGRNTEAFF
>TRBV7-9|TRBJ1-5
CASSLESGGRQPQHF
>TRBV2|TRBJ1-3
CADTQVAGNTIYF
>TRBV7-2|TRBJ1-2
CASSPQQGSGYTF
>TRBV5-4|TRBJ2-7
CASSLGGPYSYEQYF
>TRBV28|TRBJ2-5
CASSWGQGAREQYF
>TRBV18|TRBJ1-1
CASSRRQEYTEAFF
>TRBV18|TRBJ2-7
CASSPLGKTQYEQYF
>TRBV30|TRBJ1-6
CAWRRGQVNSPLHF
>TRBV7-9|TRBJ2-5
CASSLDMTGTQETQYF
>TRBV9|TRBJ1-1
CASSVGPNTEAFF
>TRBV6-1|TRBJ2-3
CASRTGTGFTDTQYF
>TRBV7-2|TRBJ2-1
CASSLFGRNEQFF
>TRBV11-2|TRBJ2-7
CASSPHPGMEQYF
>TRBV29-1|TRBJ2-3
CSVPTGFRADTQYF
>TRBV7-3|TRBJ2-1
CASSPGGSGVIYNEQFF
>TRBV2|TRBJ2-7
CASSEILTQYF